This T cell receptor beta chain is from a study of blood T cell repertoires in COVID-19. Study overall: Acute and convalescent COVID-19 specimens originated in the United States, Italy and Spain. The analysed material was cDNA or gDNA that came from T cells, B-cell-depleted T cells, or PBMCs.

This CDR3 has 15 amino acids. V lost 4 bases and J lost 8; bases outside the gene matches: 4. The V gene's germline CDR1 is SNHLY and CDR2 FYNNEI. The sample holds one count of this clone. Authors' methods: Estimated nucleated cell counts came from reference gene primer amplification. The method was immunoSEQ multiplex PCR; TCRdb's version includes in-frame clones alone and lacks a portion of them. V, J and clone size are those of that table, while D and trimming were read from the DNA. The profile covers around 65,000 clones, with just under 85% appearing a single time and roughly 5% taken by the ten largest.

The specimen was peripheral blood. This chain connects TRBV2 to TRBJ1-6; TRBD1 aligns across 11 bases. The sequence was collected from a man between 65 and 85 years old with acute or convalescent COVID-19. The CDR3 bases are TGTGCCAGCAGTGGCCGGACAGGGGGCTATTCACCCCTCCACTTT. It specifies CASSGRTGGYSPLHF.